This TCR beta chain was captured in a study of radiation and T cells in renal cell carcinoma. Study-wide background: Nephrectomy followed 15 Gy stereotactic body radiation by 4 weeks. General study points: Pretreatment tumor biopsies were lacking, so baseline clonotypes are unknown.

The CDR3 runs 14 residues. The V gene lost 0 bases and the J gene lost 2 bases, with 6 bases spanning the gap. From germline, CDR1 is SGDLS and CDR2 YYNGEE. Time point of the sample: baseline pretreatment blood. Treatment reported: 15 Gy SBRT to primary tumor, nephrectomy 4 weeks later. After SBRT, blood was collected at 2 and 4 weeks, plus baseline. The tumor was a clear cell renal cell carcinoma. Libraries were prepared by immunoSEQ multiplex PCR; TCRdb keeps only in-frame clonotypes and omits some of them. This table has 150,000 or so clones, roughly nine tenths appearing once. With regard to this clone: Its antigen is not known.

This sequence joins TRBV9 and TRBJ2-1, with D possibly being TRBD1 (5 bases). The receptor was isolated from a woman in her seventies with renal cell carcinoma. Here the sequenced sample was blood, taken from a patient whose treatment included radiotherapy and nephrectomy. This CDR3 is CASSVAGPYNEQFF. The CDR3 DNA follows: TGTGCCAGCAGCGTAGCAGGGCCCTACAATGAGCAGTTCTTC.